A single TCR beta chain is shown here with its context. This sample is drawn from a study of blood T cell repertoires in COVID-19. This table comes from immunoSEQ multiplex PCR, and its TCRdb copy is limited to in-frame clones, with some not included. The repertoire holds 250,000 to 300,000 clones, with roughly 80% as singletons. V was clipped by 0 bases and J by 7 bases; unmatched bases: 13. The CDR3 spans 18 residues. Germline V gives CDR1 SGDLS, CDR2 YYNGEE. The origin of this receptor is a man aged 55 to 70 with acute or convalescent COVID-19. The chain is built from TRBV9 and TRBJ2-2; 9 bases are shared with TRBD1. The sequenced sample consisted of peripheral blood. In DNA, the CDR3 is TGTGCCAGCAGCGTAGGGGTAGGAGGACAGGGGTTGGTCGGGGAGCTGTTTTTT. Protein sequence: CASSVGVGGQGLVGELFF. Filled out from reference TRBV9 and TRBJ2-2, the complete variable domain reads DSGVTQTPKHLITATGQRVTLRCSPRSGDLSVYWYQQSLDQGLQFLIQYYNGEERAKGNILERFSAQQFPDLHSELNLSSLELGDSALYFCASSVGVGGQGLVGELFFGEGSRLTVL.